This TCR beta chain was sequenced in a study of glioma-infiltrating T cells. Whole-study results and caveats: Non-neoplastic patients had below-expected tissue-blood divergence, while all gliomas exceeded expectation. Very few CDR3 sequences were shared between tissue and blood.

TCR alpha and beta CDR3 regions were amplified from RNA using iRepertoire nested multiplex PCR. Input was 100-400 ng of tissue mRNA or PBMC total RNA. MiXCR, applied by TCRdb to the multiplex PCR reads, yields one record per CDR3 protein. The data show over 100,000 distinct CDR3 sequences, around a quarter seen once. In its sample, this clonotype was seen many times. Its antigen is as yet unknown. Trimming removed 1 base at V and 2 bases at J, with 6 bases between. This CDR3 contains 14 residues. From germline, CDR1 is MGHDK and CDR2 SYGVNS. The receptor was derived from a human donor with low-grade glioma or glioblastoma, undergoing nonglioma brain surgery, or in good health (not recorded which). The sample taken for sequencing was glioma tissue, nonneoplastic brain tissue, or PBMCs (not recorded which). V and J are TRBV25-1 and TRBJ1-3, with unresolved D. The CDR3 spells CASSESITGNTIYF. In nucleotides, the CDR3 is TGTGCCAGCAGTGAATCGATTACTGGAAACACCATATATTTT.